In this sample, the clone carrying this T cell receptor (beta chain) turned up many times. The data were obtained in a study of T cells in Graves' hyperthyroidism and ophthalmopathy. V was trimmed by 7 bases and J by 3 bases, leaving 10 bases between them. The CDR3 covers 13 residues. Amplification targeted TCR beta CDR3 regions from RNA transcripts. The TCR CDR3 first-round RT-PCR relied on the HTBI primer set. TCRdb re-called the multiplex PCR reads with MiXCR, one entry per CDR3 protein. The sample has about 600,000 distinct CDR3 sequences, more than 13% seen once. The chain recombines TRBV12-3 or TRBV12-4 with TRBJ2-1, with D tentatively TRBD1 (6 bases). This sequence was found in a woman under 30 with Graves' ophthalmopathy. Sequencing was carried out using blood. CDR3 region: CASTWGRYNEQFF. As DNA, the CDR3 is TGTGCCAGCACCTGGGGGCGCTACAATGAGCAGTTCTTC.